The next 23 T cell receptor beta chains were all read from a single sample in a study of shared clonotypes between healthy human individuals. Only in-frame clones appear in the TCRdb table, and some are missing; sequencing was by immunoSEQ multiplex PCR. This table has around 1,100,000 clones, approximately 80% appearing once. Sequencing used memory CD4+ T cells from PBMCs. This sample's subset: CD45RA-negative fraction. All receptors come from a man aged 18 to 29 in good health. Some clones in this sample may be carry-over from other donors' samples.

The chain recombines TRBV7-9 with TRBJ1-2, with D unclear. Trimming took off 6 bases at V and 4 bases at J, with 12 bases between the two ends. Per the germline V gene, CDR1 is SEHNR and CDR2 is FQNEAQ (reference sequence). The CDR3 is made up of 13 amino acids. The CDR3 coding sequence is TGTGCCAGCAGTATTCAACCCAGCTATGGCTACACCTTC. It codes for CASSIQPSYGYTF.

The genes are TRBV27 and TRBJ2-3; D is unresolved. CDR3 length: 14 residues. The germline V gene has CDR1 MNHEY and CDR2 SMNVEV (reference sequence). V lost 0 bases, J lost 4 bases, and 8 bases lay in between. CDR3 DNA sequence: TGTGCCAGCAGTTTATCGATGGACGCAGATACGCAGTATTTT. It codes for CASSLSMDADTQYF.

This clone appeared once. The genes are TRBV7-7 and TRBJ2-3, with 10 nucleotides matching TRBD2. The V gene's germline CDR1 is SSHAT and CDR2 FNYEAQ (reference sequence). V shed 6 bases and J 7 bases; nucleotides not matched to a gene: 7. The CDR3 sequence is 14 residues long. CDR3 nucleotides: TGTGCCAGCAGTATAGCGGGAGGTATTAATACGCAGTATTTT. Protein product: CASSIAGGINTQYF.

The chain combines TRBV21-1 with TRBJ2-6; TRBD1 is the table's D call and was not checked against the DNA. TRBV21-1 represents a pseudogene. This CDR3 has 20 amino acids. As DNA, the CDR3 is TGTGCCAGCAGCAAAGGGGGCAGGGGGCTCTTTTACTCTGGGGCCAACGTCCTGACTTTC. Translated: CASSKGGRGLFYSGANVLTF.

The CDR3, as DNA: TGCGCCAGCAGCCAACGGTGGGGAGGGGGCTACGAGCAGTACTTC. Amino acids: CASSQRWGGGYEQYF. This chain connects TRBV4-1 to TRBJ2-7; D perhaps matches TRBD2 (7 bases). The V gene lost 2 bases and the J gene lost 3 bases, with 14 bases spanning the gap. Germline values: CDR1 MGHRA, CDR2 YSYEKL. The length of the CDR3 is 15 residues.

The CDR3: CASRGLDRADTQYF. The CDR3, as DNA: TGTGCCAGCAGAGGATTGGACAGGGCAGATACGCAGTATTTT. The chain is built from TRBV28 and TRBJ2-3, with 8 bases matching TRBD1. The CDR3 sequence is 14 residues long. Losses at the gene ends were 6 bases for V and 4 bases for J; bases not matched to a gene: 6. Germline V gene data show CDR1 as MDHEN and CDR2 as SYDVKM.

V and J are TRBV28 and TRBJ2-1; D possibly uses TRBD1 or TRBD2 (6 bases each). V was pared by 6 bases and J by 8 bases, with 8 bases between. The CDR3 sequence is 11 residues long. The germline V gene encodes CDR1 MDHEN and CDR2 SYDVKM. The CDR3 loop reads CASREGDEQFF. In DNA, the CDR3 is TGTGCCAGCAGGGAGGGGGATGAGCAGTTCTTC.

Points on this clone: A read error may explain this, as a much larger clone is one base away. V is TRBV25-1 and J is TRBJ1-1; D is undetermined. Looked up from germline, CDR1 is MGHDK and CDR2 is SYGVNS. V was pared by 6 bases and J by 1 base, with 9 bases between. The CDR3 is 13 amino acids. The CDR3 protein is CASSLRQNTEAFF. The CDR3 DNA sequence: TGTGCCAGCAGCCTCCGACAGAACACTGAAGCTTTCTTT.

CDR3 amino acids: CASSDRATNQPQHF. CDR3 coding DNA: TGTGCCAGCAGTGACCGGGCTACCAATCAGCCCCAGCATTTT. This sequence joins TRBV2 and TRBJ1-5; D call uncertain. Germline-derived CDR1 and CDR2 are SNHLY and FYNNEI. Trimming pared 3 bases from V and 3 bases from J, leaving 9 bases between. There are 14 residues in the CDR3.

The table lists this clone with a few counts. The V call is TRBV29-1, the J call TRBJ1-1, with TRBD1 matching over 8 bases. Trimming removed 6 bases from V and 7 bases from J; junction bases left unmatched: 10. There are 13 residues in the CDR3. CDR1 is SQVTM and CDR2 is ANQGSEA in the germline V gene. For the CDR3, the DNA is TGCAGCGTCACAGGACAGGGCGACGGTGAAGCTTTCTTT. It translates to CSVTGQGDGEAFF.

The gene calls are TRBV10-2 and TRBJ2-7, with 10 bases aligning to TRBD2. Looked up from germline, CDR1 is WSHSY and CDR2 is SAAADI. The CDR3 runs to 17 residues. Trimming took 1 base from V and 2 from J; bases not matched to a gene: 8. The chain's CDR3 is CASSEYGGLASTYEQYF. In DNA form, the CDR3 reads TGCGCCAGCAGTGAGTACGGGGGACTAGCGAGCACCTACGAGCAGTACTTC.

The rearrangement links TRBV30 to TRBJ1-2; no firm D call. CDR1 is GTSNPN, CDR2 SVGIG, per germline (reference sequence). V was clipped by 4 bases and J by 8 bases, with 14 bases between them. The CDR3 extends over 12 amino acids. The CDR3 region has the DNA TGTGCCTGGAAAACTTTTCATCCCGGCTACACCTTC. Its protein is CAWKTFHPGYTF.

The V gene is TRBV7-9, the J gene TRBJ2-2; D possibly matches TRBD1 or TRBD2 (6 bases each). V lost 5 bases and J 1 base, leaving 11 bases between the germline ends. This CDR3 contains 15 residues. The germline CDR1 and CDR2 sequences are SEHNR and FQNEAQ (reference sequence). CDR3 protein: CASSRGQGNTGELFF. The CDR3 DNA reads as TGTGCCAGCAGCCGGGGGCAGGGGAACACCGGGGAGCTGTTTTTT.

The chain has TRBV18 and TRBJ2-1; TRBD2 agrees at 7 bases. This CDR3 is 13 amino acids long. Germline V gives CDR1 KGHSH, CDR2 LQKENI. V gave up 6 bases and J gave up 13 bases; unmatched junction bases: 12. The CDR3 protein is CASSPKSGAHQFF. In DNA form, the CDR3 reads TGTGCCAGCTCCCCAAAAAGCGGGGCTCACCAGTTCTTC.

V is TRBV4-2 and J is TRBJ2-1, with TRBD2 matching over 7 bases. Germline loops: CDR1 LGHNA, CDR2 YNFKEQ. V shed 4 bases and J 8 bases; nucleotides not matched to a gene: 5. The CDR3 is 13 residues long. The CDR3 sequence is CASSLQRGYEQFF. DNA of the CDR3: TGTGCCAGCAGCCTTCAGCGGGGCTATGAGCAGTTCTTC.

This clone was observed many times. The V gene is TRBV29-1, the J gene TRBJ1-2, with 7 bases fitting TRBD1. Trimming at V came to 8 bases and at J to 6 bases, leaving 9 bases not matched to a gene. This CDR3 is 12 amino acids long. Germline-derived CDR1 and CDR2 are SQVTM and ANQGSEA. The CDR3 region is CSSLGQDHGYTF. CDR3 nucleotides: TGCAGCAGTCTTGGACAGGACCATGGCTACACCTTC.

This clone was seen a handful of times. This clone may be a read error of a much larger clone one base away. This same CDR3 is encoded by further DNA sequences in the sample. The CDR3 loop is CASSRTDTQYF. CDR3 DNA: TGTGCCAGCAGCCGCACAGATACGCAGTATTTT. V usage is TRBV5-6 and J usage is TRBJ2-3, with D hard to call. V lost 4 bases to trimming and J lost 1 base, with 1 base between them. Germline CDR1 and CDR2: SGHDT and YYEEEE. CDR3 length: 11 residues.

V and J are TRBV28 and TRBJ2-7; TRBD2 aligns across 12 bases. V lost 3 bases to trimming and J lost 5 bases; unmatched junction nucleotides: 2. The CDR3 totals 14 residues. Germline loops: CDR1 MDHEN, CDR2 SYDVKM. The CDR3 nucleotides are TGTGCCAGCAGTTTGACTAGCGGGAGCAACGAGCAGTACTTC. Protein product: CASSLTSGSNEQYF. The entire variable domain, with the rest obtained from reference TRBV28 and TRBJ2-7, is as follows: DVKVTQSSRYLVKRTGEKVFLECVQDMDHENMFWYRQDPGLGLRLIYFSYDVKMKEKGDIPEGYSVSREKKERFSLILESASTNQTSMYLCASSLTSGSNEQYFGPGTRLTVT.

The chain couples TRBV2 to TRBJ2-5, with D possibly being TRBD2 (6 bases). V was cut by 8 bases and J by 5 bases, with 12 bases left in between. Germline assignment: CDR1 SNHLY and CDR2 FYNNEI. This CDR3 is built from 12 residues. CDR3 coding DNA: TGTGCCAGCTTAGAACGGGGGGAGACCCAGTACTTC. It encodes CASLERGETQYF.

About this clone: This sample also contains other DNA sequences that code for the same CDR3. CDR3 sequence reads: CASSPGQGYQPQHF. DNA of the CDR3: TGTGCCAGCTCACCAGGACAGGGATATCAGCCCCAGCATTTT. This chain connects TRBV18 to TRBJ1-5; TRBD1 matches 8 bases. Trimming took 2 bases from V and 5 from J; bases not matched to a gene: 2. This CDR3 comprises 14 residues. Germline V gives CDR1 KGHSH, CDR2 LQKENI.

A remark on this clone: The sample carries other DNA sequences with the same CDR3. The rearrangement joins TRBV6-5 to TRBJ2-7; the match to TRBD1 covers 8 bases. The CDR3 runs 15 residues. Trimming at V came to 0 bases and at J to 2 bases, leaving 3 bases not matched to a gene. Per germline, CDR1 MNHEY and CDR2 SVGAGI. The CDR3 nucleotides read TGTGCCAGCAGTTACTCTGGACAGGGCACCTACGAGCAGTACTTC. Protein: CASSYSGQGTYEQYF.

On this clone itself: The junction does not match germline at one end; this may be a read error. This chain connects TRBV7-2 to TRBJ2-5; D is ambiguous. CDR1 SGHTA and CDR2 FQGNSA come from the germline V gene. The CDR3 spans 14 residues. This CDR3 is CASSPGLSREAQYF. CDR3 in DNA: TGTGCCAGCAGCCCCGGCCTATCAAGAGAGGCCCAGTACTTC.

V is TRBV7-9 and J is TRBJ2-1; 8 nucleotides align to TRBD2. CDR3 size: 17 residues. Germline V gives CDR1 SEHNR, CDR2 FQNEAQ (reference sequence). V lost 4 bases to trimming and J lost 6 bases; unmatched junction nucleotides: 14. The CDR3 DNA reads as TGTGCCAGCAGCTCGCCCATAGGGGGGACTAGTGTCAATGAGCAGTTCTTC. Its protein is CASSSPIGGTSVNEQFF.